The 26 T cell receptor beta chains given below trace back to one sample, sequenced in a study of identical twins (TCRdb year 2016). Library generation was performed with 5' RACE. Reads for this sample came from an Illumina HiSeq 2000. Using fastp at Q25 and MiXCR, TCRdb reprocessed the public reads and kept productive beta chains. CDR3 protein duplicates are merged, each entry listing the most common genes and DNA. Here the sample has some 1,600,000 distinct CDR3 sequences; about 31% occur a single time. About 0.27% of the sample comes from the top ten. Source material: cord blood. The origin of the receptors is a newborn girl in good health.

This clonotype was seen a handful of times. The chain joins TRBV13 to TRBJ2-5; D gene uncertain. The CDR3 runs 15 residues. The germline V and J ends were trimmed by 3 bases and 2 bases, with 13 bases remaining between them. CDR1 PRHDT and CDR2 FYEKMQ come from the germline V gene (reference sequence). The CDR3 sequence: CASSFRSLTQETQYF. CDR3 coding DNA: TGTGCCAGCAGCTTTAGAAGCTTAACTCAAGAGACCCAGTACTTC. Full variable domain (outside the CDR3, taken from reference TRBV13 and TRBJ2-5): AAGVIQSPRHLIKEKRETATLKCYPIPRHDTVYWYQQGPGQDPQFLISFYEKMQSDKGSIPDRFSAQQFSDYHSELNMSSLELGDSALYFCASSFRSLTQETQYFGPGTRLLVL.

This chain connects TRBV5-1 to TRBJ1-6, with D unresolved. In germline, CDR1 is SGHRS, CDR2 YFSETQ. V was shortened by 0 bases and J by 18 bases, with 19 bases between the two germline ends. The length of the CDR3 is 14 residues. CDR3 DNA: TGCGCCAGCAGCTTGGTAGCAGAAAGTTTGGCCCCCCACTTT. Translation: CASSLVAESLAPHF.

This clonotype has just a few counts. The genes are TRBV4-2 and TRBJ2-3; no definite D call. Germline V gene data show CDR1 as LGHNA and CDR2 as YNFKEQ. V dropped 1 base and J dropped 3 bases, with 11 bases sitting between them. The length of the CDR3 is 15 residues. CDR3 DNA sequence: TGTGCCAGCAGCCAAGCGGAGCTCCTGACAGATACGCAGTATTTT. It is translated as CASSQAELLTDTQYF.

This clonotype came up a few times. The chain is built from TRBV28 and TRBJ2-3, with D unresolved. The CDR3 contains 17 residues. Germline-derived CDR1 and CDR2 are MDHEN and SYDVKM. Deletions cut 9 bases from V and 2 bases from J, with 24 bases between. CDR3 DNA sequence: TGTGCCAGTAGTCCCCAAACTGCTCCCGCAACCACAGATACGCAGTATTTT. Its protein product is CASSPQTAPATTDTQYF. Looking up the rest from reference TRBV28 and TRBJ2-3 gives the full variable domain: DVKVTQSSRYLVKRTGEKVFLECVQDMDHENMFWYRQDPGLGLRLIYFSYDVKMKEKGDIPEGYSVSREKKERFSLILESASTNQTSMYLCASSPQTAPATTDTQYFGPGTRLTVL.

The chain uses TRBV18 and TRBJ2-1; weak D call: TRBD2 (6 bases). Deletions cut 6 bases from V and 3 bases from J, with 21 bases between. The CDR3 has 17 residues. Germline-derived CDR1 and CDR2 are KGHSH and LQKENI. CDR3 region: CASSDFSGTLNYNEQFF. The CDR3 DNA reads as TGTGCCAGCTCCGACTTTAGTGGGACTCTCAACTACAATGAGCAGTTCTTC.

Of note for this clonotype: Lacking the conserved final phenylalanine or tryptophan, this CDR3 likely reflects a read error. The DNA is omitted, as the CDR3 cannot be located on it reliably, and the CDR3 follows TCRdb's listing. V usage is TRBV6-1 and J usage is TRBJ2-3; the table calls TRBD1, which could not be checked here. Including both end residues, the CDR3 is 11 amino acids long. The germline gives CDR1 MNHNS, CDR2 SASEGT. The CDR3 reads CASSVDRAAYS.

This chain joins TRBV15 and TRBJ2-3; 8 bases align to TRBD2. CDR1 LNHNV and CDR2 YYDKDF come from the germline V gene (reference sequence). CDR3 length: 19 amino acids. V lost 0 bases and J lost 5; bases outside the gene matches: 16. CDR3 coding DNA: TGTGCCACCAGCAGAGATCCGAGGTGGGGACTAGTGTTCAGAGATACGCAGTATTTT. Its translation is CATSRDPRWGLVFRDTQYF.

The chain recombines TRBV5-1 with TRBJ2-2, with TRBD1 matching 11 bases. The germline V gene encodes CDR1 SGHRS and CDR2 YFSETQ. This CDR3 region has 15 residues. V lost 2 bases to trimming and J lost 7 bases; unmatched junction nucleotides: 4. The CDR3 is CASSFGQGAGGELFF. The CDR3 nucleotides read TGCGCCAGCAGCTTCGGACAGGGGGCTGGCGGGGAGCTGTTTTTT.

The DNA for the CDR3 is TGTGCCAGCAGTTCGACTAGCGGGAGGTGGGATACGCAGTATTTT. Amino acid sequence: CASSSTSGRWDTQYF. The chain has TRBV28 and TRBJ2-3; 13 bases match TRBD2. The V segment lost 4 bases and the J segment 6 bases; nucleotides outside the gene matches: 4. The CDR3 extends over 15 amino acids. Germline CDR1 is MDHEN and CDR2 is SYDVKM.

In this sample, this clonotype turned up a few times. The CDR3 reads CASNSAGGSYEQYF. The CDR3 DNA is TGTGCCAGCAACTCAGCGGGAGGGTCGTACGAGCAGTACTTC. The gene calls are TRBV12-3 or TRBV12-4 and TRBJ2-4; TRBD2 aligns across 10 bases. The J call is in doubt because the DNA end fits TRBJ2-7 better. The CDR3 is made up of 14 amino acids.

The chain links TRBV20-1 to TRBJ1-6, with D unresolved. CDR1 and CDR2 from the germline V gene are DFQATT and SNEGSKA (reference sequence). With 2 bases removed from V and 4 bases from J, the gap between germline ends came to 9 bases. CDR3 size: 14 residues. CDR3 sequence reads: CSARSRHYNSPLHF. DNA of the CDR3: TGCAGTGCTAGATCCCGACATTATAATTCACCCCTCCACTTT.

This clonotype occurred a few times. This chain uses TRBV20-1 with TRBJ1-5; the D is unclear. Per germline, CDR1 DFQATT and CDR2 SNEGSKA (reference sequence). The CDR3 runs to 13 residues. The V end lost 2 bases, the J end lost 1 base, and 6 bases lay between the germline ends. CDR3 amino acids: CSARPLSNQPQHF. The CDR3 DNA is TGCAGTGCTAGACCTTTAAGCAATCAGCCCCAGCATTTT.

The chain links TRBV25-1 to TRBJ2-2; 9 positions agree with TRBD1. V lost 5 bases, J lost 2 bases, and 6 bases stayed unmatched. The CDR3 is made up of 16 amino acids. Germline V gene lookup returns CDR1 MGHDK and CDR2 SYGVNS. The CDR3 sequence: CASSRRDRENTGELFF. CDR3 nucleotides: TGTGCCAGCAGTCGCCGGGACAGGGAAAACACCGGGGAGCTGTTTTTT. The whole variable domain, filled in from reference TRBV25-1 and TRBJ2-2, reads EADIYQTPRYLVIGTGKKITLECSQTMGHDKMYWYQQDPGMELHLIHYSYGVNSTEKGDLSSESTVSRIRTEHFPLTLESARPSHTSQYLCASSRRDRENTGELFFGEGSRLTVL.

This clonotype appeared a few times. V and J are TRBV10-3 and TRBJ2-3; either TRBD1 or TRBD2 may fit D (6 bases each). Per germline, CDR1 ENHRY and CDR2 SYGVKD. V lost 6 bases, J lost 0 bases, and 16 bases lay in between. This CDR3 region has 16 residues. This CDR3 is CAIRGRRGLSTDTQYF. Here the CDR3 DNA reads TGTGCCATCAGGGGGAGACGGGGGCTCAGCACAGATACGCAGTATTTT.

CDR3: CASSELGSSSDTQYF. The CDR3 DNA follows: TGTGCCAGCAGTGAATTAGGGAGTTCATCAGATACGCAGTATTTT. The J gene is TRBJ2-3, the V gene TRBV6-1, with D possibly being TRBD2 (5 bases). The ends were cut back, 2 bases at V and 4 bases at J, with 13 bases in the middle. The germline V gene encodes CDR1 MNHNS and CDR2 SASEGT. The CDR3 consists of 15 residues.

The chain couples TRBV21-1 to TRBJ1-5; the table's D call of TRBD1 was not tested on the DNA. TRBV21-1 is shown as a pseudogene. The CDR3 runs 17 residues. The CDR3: CASSDGGQIYSNQPQHF. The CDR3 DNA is TGTGCCAGCAGCGACGGGGGGCAAATTTATAGCAATCAGCCCCAGCATTTT.

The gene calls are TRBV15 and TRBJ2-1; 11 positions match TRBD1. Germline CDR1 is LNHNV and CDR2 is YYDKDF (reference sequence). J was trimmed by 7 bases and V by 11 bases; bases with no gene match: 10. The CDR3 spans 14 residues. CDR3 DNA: TGTGCCTCCTACTTGGACAGGGGGCGGAATGAGCAGTTCTTC. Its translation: CASYLDRGRNEQFF.

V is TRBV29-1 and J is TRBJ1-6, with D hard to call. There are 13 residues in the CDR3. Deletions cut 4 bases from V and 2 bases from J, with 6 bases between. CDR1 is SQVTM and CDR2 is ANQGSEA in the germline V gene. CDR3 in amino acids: CSVGTTYNSPLHF. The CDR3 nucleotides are TGCAGCGTTGGCACTACCTATAATTCACCCCTCCACTTT. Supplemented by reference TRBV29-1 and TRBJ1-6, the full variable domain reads SAVISQKPSRDICQRGTSLTIQCQVDSQVTMMFWYRQQPGQSLTLIATANQGSEATYESGFVIDKFPISRPNLTFSTLTVSNMSPEDSSIYLCSVGTTYNSPLHFGNGTRLTVT.

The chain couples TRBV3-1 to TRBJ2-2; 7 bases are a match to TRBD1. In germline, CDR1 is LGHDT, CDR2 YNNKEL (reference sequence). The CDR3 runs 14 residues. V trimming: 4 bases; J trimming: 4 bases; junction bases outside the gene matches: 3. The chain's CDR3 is CASSPWDSTGELFF. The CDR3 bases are TGTGCCAGCAGCCCCTGGGACAGCACCGGGGAGCTGTTTTTT.

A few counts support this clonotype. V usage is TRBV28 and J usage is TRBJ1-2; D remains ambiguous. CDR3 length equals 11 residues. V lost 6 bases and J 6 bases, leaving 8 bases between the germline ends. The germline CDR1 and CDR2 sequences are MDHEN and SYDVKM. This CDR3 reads CASRNKDGYTF. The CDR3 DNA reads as TGTGCCAGCAGGAACAAGGATGGCTACACCTTC.

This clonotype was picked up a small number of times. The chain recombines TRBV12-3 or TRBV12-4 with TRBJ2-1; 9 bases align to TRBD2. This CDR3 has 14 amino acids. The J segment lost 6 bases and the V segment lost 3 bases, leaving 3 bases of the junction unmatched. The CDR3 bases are TGTGCCAGCAGTTTCGGTAGCGGGAGCAATGAGCAGTTCTTC. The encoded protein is CASSFGSGSNEQFF.

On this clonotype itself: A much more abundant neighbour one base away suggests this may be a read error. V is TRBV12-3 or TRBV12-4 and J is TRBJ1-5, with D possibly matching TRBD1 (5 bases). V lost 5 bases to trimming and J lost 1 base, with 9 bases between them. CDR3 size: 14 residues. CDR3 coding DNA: TGTGCCAGCAGTCCAGCAGGGAGCAATCAGCCCCAGCATTTT. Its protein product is CASSPAGSNQPQHF.

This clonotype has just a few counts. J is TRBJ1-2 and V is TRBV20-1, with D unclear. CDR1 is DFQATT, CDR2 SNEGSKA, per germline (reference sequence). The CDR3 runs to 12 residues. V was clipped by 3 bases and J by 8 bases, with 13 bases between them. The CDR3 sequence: CSARSGLGGYTF. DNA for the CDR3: TGCAGTGCTAGGTCCGGGCTGGGGGGCTACACCTTC.

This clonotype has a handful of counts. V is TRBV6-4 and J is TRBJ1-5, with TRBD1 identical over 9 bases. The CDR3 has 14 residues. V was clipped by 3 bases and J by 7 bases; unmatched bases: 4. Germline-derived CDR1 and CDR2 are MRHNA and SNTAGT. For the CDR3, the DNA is TGTGCCAGCAGTGAAAATACAGGGGGCCAGCCCCAGCATTTT. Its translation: CASSENTGGQPQHF.

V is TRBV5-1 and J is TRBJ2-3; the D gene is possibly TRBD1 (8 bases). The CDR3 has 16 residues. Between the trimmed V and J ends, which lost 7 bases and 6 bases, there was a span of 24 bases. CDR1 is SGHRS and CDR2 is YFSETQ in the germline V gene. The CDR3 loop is CASGAGARTGSDTQYF. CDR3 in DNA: TGCGCCAGCGGGGCGGGGGCACGGACAGGGTCGGATACGCAGTATTTT.

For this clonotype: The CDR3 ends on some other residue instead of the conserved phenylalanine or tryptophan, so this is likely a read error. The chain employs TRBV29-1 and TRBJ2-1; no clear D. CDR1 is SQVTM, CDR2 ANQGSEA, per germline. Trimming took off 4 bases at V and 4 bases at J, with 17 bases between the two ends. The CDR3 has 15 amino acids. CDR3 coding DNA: TGCAGCGTTGGGCAGCGAGTTGCCCGTTACAATGAGCAGTTCTTA. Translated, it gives CSVGQRVARYNEQFL.